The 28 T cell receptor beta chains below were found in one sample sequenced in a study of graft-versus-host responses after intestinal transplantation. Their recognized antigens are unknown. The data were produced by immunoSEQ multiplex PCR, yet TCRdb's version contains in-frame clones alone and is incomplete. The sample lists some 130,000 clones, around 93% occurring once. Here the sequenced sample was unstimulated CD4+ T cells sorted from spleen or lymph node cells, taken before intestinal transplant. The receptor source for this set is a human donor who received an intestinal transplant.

The CDR3 spells CASSIVGTGGHEQYF. CDR3 DNA sequence: TGTGCCAGTAGTATAGTCGGGACAGGGGGACACGAGCAGTACTTC. The chain recombines TRBV19 with TRBJ2-7; 11 bases line up with TRBD1. The CDR3 runs to 15 residues. After removal of 1 base from V and 5 bases from J, the junction contained 4 bases not matched to a gene. Per the germline V gene, CDR1 is LNHDA and CDR2 is SQIVND (reference sequence).

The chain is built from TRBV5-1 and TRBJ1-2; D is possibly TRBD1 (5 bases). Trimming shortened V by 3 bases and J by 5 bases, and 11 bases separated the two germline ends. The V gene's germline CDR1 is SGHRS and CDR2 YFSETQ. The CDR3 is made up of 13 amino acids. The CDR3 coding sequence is TGCGCCAGCAGCTCACAGGTGCAGTATGGCTACACCTTC. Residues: CASSSQVQYGYTF.

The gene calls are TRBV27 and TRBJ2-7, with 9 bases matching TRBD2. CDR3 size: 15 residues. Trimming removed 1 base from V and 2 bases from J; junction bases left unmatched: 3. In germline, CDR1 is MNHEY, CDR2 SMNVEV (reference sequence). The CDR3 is CASSLLLAGTYEQYF. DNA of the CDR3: TGTGCCAGCAGTTTATTGCTAGCGGGGACCTACGAGCAGTACTTC.

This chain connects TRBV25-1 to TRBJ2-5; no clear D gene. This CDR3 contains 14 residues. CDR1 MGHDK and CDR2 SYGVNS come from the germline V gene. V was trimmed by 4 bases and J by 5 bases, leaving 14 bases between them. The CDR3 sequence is CASSGPREIETQYF. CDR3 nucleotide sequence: TGTGCCAGCAGTGGGCCCCGAGAGATTGAGACCCAGTACTTC.

This chain's CDR3 is CASRATGNEQYF. CDR3 DNA sequence: TGTGCCAGCAGAGCGACGGGGAACGAGCAGTACTTC. The V call is TRBV18, the J call TRBJ2-7, with D perhaps matching TRBD2 (5 bases). The germline CDR1 and CDR2 sequences are KGHSH and LQKENI. Trimming removed 8 bases at V and 5 bases at J, with 13 bases between. The CDR3 sequence is 12 residues long.

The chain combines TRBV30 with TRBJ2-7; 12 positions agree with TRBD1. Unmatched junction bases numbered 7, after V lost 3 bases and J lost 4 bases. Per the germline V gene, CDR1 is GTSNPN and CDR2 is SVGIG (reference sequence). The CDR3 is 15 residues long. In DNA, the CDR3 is TGTGCCTGGAGCAAAGGGACAGGGGGCAGGTACGAGCAGTACTTC. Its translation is CAWSKGTGGRYEQYF.

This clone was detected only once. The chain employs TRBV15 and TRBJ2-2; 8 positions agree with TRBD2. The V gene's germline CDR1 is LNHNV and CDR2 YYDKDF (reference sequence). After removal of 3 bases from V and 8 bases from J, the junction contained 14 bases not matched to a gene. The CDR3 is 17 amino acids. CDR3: CATSSPLDSGIGGELFF. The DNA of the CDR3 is TGTGCCACCAGCAGCCCCCTAGATAGCGGGATCGGTGGGGAGCTGTTTTTT.

The CDR3 sequence is CAIKGSAEGNEQFF. The CDR3 bases are TGTGCCATCAAGGGGTCGGCCGAGGGCAATGAGCAGTTCTTC. The rearrangement links TRBV10-3 to TRBJ2-1; possibly TRBD1 or TRBD2 for D (5 bases each). Germline CDR1 reads ENHRY; CDR2 reads SYGVKD. This CDR3 spans 14 amino acids. Trimming stripped 7 bases from V and 6 bases from J, with 16 bases between.

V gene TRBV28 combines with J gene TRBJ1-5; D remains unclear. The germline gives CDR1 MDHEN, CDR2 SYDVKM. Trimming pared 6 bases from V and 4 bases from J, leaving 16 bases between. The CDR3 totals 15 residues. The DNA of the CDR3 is TGTGCCAGCAGCTCAGGCTCAGGTCCTAATCAGCCCCAGCATTTT. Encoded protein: CASSSGSGPNQPQHF.

This chain's CDR3 is CASSLDRNTEAFF. In nucleotides, the CDR3 is TGTGCCAGCAGTTTAGACAGGAACACTGAAGCTTTCTTT. The chain couples TRBV6-6 to TRBJ1-1; tentatively, D is TRBD1 (5 bases). The CDR3 totals 13 residues. V shed 4 bases and J shed 1 base, with 7 bases lying between them. Germline values: CDR1 MNHNY, CDR2 SVGAGI (reference sequence).

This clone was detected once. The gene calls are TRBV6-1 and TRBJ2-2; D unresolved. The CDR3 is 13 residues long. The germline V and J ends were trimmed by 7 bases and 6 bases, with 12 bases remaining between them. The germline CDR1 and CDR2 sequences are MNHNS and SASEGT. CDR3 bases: TGTGCCAGCACTGGCGGTATTGCCGGGGAGCTGTTTTTT. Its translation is CASTGGIAGELFF.

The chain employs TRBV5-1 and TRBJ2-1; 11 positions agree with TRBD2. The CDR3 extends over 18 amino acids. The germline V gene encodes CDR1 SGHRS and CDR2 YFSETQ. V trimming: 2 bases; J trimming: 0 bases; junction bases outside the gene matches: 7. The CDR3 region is CASSFTSGRAISYNEQFF. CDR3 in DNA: TGCGCCAGCAGCTTCACTAGCGGGAGAGCGATCTCCTACAATGAGCAGTTCTTC.

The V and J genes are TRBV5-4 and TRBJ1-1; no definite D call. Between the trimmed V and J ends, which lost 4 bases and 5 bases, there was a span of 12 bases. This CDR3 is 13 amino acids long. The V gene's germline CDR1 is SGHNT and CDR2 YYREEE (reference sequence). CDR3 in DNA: TGTGCCAGCAGCACAATCGAGGGAACTGAAGCTTTCTTT. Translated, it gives CASSTIEGTEAFF.

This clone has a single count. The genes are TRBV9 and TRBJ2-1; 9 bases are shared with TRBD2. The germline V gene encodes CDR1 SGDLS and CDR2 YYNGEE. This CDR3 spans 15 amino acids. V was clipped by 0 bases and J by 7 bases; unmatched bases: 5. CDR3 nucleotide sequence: TGTGCCAGCAGCGTAGTTAGCGGGAGAAATAATGAGCAGTTCTTC. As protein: CASSVVSGRNNEQFF.

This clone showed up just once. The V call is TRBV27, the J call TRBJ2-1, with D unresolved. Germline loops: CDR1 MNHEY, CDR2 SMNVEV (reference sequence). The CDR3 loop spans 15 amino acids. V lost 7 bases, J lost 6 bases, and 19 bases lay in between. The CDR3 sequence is CASIKQTPSPNEQFF. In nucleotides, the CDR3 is TGTGCCAGCATCAAACAGACTCCTAGTCCCAATGAGCAGTTCTTC.

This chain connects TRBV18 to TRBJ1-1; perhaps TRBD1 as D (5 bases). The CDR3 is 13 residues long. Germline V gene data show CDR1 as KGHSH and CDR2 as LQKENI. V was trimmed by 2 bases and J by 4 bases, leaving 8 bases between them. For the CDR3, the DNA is TGTGCCAGCTCACCAGGGGCGCGCACTGAAGCTTTCTTT. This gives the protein CASSPGARTEAFF.

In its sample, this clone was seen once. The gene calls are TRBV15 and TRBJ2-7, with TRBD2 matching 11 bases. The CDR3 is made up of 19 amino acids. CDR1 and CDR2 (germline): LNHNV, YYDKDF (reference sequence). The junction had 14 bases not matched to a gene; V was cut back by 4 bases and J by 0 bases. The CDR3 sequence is CATSMVGLAGFLNSYEQYF. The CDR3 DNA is TGTGCCACCAGCATGGTTGGACTAGCGGGCTTCCTCAACTCCTACGAGCAGTACTTC.

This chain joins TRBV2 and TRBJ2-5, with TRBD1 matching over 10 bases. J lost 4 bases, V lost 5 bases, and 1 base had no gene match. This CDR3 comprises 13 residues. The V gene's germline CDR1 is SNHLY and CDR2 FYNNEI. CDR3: CASSRDRGETQYF. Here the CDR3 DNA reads TGTGCCAGCAGTCGGGACAGGGGAGAGACCCAGTACTTC.

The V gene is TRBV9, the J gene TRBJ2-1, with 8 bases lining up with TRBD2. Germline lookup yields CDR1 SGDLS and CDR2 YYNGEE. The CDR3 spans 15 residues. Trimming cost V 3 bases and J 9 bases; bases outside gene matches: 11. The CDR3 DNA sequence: TGTGCCAGCAGCGCCCGAGGAGCGGGAGAGGTTGAGCAGTTCTTC. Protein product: CASSARGAGEVEQFF.

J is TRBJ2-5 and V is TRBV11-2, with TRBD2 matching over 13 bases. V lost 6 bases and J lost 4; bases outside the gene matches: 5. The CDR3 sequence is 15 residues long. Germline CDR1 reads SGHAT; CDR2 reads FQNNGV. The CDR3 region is CASSVLAGGPETQYF. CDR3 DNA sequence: TGTGCCAGCAGTGTACTAGCGGGAGGGCCAGAGACCCAGTACTTC.

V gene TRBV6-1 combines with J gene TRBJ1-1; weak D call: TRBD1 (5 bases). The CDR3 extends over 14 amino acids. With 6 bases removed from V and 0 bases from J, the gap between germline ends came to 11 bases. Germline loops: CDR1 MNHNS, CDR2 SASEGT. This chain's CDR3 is CASRKQVLNTEAFF. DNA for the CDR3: TGTGCCAGCAGGAAACAGGTTCTGAACACTGAAGCTTTCTTT.

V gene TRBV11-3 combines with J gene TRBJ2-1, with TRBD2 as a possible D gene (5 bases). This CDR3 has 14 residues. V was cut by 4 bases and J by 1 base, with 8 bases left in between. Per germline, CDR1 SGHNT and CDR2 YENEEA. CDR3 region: CASSSGGSYNEQFF. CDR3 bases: TGTGCCAGCAGCTCCGGAGGATCCTACAATGAGCAGTTCTTC.

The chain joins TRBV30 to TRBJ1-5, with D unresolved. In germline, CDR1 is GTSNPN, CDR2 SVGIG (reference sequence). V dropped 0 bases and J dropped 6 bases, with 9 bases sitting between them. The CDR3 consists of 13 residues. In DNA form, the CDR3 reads TGTGCCTGGAGTGTGAAGGTTACTCAGCCCCAGCATTTT. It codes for CAWSVKVTQPQHF.

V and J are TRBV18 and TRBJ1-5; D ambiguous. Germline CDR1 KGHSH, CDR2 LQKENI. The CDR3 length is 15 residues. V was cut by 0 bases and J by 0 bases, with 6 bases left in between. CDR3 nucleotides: TGTGCCAGCTCACCACCGAGCGGTAGCAATCAGCCCCAGCATTTT. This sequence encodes CASSPPSGSNQPQHF. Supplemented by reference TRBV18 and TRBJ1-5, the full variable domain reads NAGVMQNPRHLVRRRGQEARLRCSPMKGHSHVYWYRQLPEEGLKFMVYLQKENIIDESGMPKERFSAEFPKEGPSILRIQQVVRGDSAAYFCASSPPSGSNQPQHFGDGTRLSIL.

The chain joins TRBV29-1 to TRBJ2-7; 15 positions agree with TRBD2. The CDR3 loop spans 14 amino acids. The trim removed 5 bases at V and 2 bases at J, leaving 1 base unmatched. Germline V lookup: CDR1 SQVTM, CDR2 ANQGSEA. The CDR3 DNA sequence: TGCAGCGTTCGGACTAGCGGGAGGGCCTACGAGCAGTACTTC. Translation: CSVRTSGRAYEQYF.

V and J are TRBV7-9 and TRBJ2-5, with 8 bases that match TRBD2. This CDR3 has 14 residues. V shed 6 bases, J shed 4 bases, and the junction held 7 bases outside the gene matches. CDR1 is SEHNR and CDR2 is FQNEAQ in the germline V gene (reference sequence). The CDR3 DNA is TGTGCCAGCAGATCGGGGGGGGAGGGAGAGACCCAGTACTTC. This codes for CASRSGGEGETQYF.

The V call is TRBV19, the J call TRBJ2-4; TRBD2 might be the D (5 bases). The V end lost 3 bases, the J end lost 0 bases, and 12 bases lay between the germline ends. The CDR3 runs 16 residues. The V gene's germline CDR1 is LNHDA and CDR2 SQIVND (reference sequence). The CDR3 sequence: CASSMGAALAKNIQYF. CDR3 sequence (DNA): TGTGCCAGTAGTATGGGAGCGGCGCTAGCCAAAAACATTCAGTACTTC. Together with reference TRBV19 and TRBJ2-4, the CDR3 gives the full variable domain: DGGITQSPKYLFRKEGQNVTLSCEQNLNHDAMYWYRQDPGQGLRLIYYSQIVNDFQKGDIAEGYSVSREKKESFPLTVTSAQKNPTAFYLCASSMGAALAKNIQYFGAGTRLSVL.

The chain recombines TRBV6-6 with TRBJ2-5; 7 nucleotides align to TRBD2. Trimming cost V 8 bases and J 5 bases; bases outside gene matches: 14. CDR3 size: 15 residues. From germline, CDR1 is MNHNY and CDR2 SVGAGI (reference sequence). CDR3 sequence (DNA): TGTGCCAGCGGGGGAAGGCCCGGGGGGAAGGAGACCCAGTACTTC. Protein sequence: CASGGRPGGKETQYF.